The 23 T cell receptor beta chains given below trace back to one sample, sequenced in a study of shared clonotypes between healthy human individuals. In the naive CD8 group, cells lacked CD45RO and were positively selected for CCR7, so terminally differentiated effector memory CD45RA+ cells were left out. The method was immunoSEQ multiplex PCR; TCRdb's version includes in-frame clones alone and lacks a portion of them. This table holds 500,000 to 700,000 clones, around 95% found once. Sequencing was performed on naive CD8+ T cells sorted from blood. All receptors derive from a woman aged 25 to 39 in good health.

The gene calls are TRBV7-8 and TRBJ1-5; D unresolved. Per germline, CDR1 SGHVS and CDR2 FQNEAQ. CDR3 length equals 16 residues. V lost 2 bases and J 1 base, leaving 12 bases between the germline ends. The chain's CDR3 is CASSLWWTESNQPQHF. CDR3 in DNA: TGTGCCAGCAGCTTATGGTGGACTGAAAGCAATCAGCCCCAGCATTTT.

The CDR3 is CASSLVGGTAASTDTQYF. CDR3 nucleotides: TGTGCCAGCAGCTTAGTGGGCGGCACAGCCGCTAGCACAGATACGCAGTATTTT. The V call is TRBV7-6, the J call TRBJ2-3, with unresolved D. CDR3 length equals 18 residues. Trimming took off 1 base at V and 0 bases at J, with 17 bases between the two ends. CDR1 and CDR2 (germline): SGHVS, FNYEAQ.

The chain is built from TRBV29-1 and TRBJ2-3; 10 bases align to TRBD2. The CDR3 totals 14 residues. Trimming removed 4 bases from V and 5 bases from J; junction bases left unmatched: 6. Germline values: CDR1 SQVTM, CDR2 ANQGSEA. CDR3 loop: CSVANGLAEDTQYF. The CDR3 DNA follows: TGCAGCGTTGCGAACGGACTAGCGGAAGATACGCAGTATTTT.

The chain uses TRBV6-1 and TRBJ2-4; 12 bases align to TRBD1. CDR3 length equals 13 residues. V was pared by 5 bases and J by 15 bases, with 8 bases of the junction left unmatched. Germline V CDR1 and CDR2: MNHNS, SASEGT. CDR3 bases: TGTGCCAGCAGTCCCGGGACAGGGGGCATTTGGTACTTC. Amino acid sequence: CASSPGTGGIWYF.

On this clone: Additional DNA sequences in this sample encode the identical CDR3. The V and J genes are TRBV9 and TRBJ2-2; no firm D call. CDR1 and CDR2 (germline): SGDLS, YYNGEE. This CDR3 is 12 amino acids long. V was cut by 0 bases and J by 5 bases, with 2 bases left in between. CDR3: CASSVATGELFF. Here the CDR3 DNA reads TGTGCCAGCAGCGTAGCTACCGGGGAGCTGTTTTTT.

This clone was observed once. The chain is built from TRBV28 and TRBJ1-2; a possible D gene is TRBD1 (6 bases). The CDR3 extends over 12 amino acids. The germline CDR1 and CDR2 sequences are MDHEN and SYDVKM. Trimming took 2 bases from V and 8 from J, leaving 9 bases between them. Here the CDR3 reads CASSLRGGGYTF. The CDR3 region has the DNA TGTGCCAGCAGTTTACGCGGGGGCGGCTACACCTTC.

CDR3 sequence: CASSEWGLTGGNEQFF. In nucleotides, the CDR3 is TGTGCCAGCAGTGAATGGGGGTTAACAGGGGGCAATGAGCAGTTCTTC. The rearrangement links TRBV2 to TRBJ2-1; 8 bases match TRBD1. This CDR3 has 16 amino acids. Germline assignment: CDR1 SNHLY and CDR2 FYNNEI. With V trimmed by 2 bases and J by 6 bases, 9 bases remained unmatched.

The rearrangement uses TRBV27 and TRBJ2-1, with D perhaps TRBD1 or TRBD2 (5 bases each). Germline CDR1 and CDR2: MNHEY and SMNVEV (reference sequence). The V and J ends lost 3 bases and 0 bases respectively, with 12 bases between them. The CDR3 contains 16 residues. CDR3 sequence reads: CASSLGDASSYNEQFF. DNA for the CDR3: TGTGCCAGCAGTTTGGGGGACGCCAGCTCCTACAATGAGCAGTTCTTC.

V and J are TRBV28 and TRBJ2-3; weak D call: TRBD2 (6 bases). The V end lost 6 bases, the J end lost 0 bases, and 13 bases lay between the germline ends. This CDR3 spans 15 amino acids. Germline V gene data show CDR1 as MDHEN and CDR2 as SYDVKM. The CDR3: CASSLVGTSTDTQYF. As DNA, the CDR3 is TGTGCCAGCAGCCTGGTTGGGACTAGCACAGATACGCAGTATTTT.

The rearrangement uses TRBV28 and TRBJ1-1, with D unclear. V lost 6 bases and J lost 4, with 12 bases in between. The CDR3 extends over 13 amino acids. Per germline, CDR1 MDHEN and CDR2 SYDVKM. The DNA of the CDR3 is TGTGCCAGCAGCGAGCCCACGCGCACTGAAGCTTTCTTT. It is translated as CASSEPTRTEAFF.

V and J are TRBV5-4 and TRBJ2-7, with D possibly called TRBD1 or TRBD2 (5 bases each). The CDR3 runs 15 residues. V lost 0 bases and J 2 bases, leaving 12 bases between the germline ends. Germline V gene lookup returns CDR1 SGHNT and CDR2 YYREEE (reference sequence). The CDR3 loop is CASSLVGTHTYEQYF. In DNA form, the CDR3 reads TGTGCCAGCAGCTTGGTGGGGACCCACACCTACGAGCAGTACTTC.

The chain employs TRBV11-2 and TRBJ2-7; D uncertain. V shed 3 bases and J shed 2 bases, with 14 bases lying between them. Germline V lookup: CDR1 SGHAT, CDR2 FQNNGV. This CDR3 contains 15 residues. The CDR3 sequence: CASSFPTKGTYEQYF. Here the CDR3 DNA reads TGTGCCAGCAGCTTTCCGACCAAAGGGACCTACGAGCAGTACTTC.

The chain joins TRBV2 to TRBJ1-1; D might be TRBD1 (5 bases). The CDR3 covers 13 residues. Germline lookup yields CDR1 SNHLY and CDR2 FYNNEI. Trimming left V 3 bases short and J 5 bases short, with 10 bases between. The CDR3 bases are TGTGCCAGCAGTGAGTACGGGGGTACTGAAGCTTTCTTT. Translated, it gives CASSEYGGTEAFF.

The chain links TRBV6-5 to TRBJ1-3, with TRBD1 matching over 9 bases. This CDR3 region has 15 residues. The trim removed 8 bases at V and 0 bases at J, leaving 5 bases unmatched. The V gene's germline CDR1 is MNHEY and CDR2 SVGAGI. The CDR3 reads CASVGQGNSGNTIYF. CDR3 nucleotides: TGTGCCAGCGTCGGACAGGGGAACTCTGGAAACACCATATATTTT.

The chain recombines TRBV21-1 with TRBJ1-1; the tabulated D call, TRBD1, remains unverified against the DNA. TRBV21-1 corresponds to a pseudogene. This CDR3 has 16 residues. DNA of the CDR3: TGTGCCAGCAGCCCTCGGGACAGCATTATGAACACTGAAGCTTTCTTT. This encodes CASSPRDSIMNTEAFF.

The chain uses TRBV2 and TRBJ2-1; 11 nucleotides align to TRBD1. V was pared by 6 bases and J by 6 bases, with 13 bases of the junction left unmatched. In germline, CDR1 is SNHLY, CDR2 FYNNEI. This CDR3 region has 17 residues. CDR3 residues: CASRAGTGGSRSNEQFF. DNA for the CDR3: TGTGCCAGCAGAGCCGGGACAGGGGGTTCTCGGTCCAATGAGCAGTTCTTC.

V gene TRBV7-6 combines with J gene TRBJ2-7; perhaps TRBD2 as D (6 bases). With 5 bases removed from V and 2 bases from J, the gap between germline ends came to 10 bases. CDR1 and CDR2 from the germline V gene are SGHVS and FNYEAQ. This CDR3 has 13 amino acids. The CDR3 DNA sequence: TGTGCCAGCAGCCCTGGAGGGCCCTACGAGCAGTACTTC. It is translated as CASSPGGPYEQYF.

This clone was observed once. The chain employs TRBV6-6 and TRBJ1-3; D ambiguous. The CDR3 is made up of 14 amino acids. Germline V gene lookup returns CDR1 MNHNY and CDR2 SVGAGI (reference sequence). Trimming removed 7 bases at V and 4 bases at J, with 14 bases between. The CDR3 nucleotides are TGTGCCAGCACGAACTGGGAGCCGGGAAACACCATATATTTT. The encoded protein is CASTNWEPGNTIYF.

The chain is built from TRBV9 and TRBJ1-5, with D uncertain. Germline values: CDR1 SGDLS, CDR2 YYNGEE. V was shortened by 4 bases and J by 0 bases, with 11 bases between the two germline ends. CDR3 length equals 15 residues. The CDR3 sequence is CASSQSGSSNQPQHF. CDR3 sequence (DNA): TGTGCCAGCAGCCAAAGTGGGAGTAGCAATCAGCCCCAGCATTTT.

This chain links TRBV9 with TRBJ2-3; the match to TRBD2 covers 8 bases. The V gene end was trimmed by 0 bases and the J gene end by 2 bases; junction bases not matched to a gene: 8. Germline assignment: CDR1 SGDLS and CDR2 YYNGEE. The length of the CDR3 is 17 residues. CDR3 in DNA: TGTGCCAGCAGCGTAGCTGGAACTAGCGGCCTCACAGATACGCAGTATTTT. Translated, it gives CASSVAGTSGLTDTQYF.

The sample holds one count of this clone. V gene TRBV10-1 combines with J gene TRBJ2-1; 8 bases map to TRBD2. Germline V CDR1 and CDR2: WNHNN, SYGVQD (reference sequence). This CDR3 region has 15 residues. Trimming took 5 bases from V and 6 from J; bases not matched to a gene: 9. The CDR3 sequence: CASSQSAGAINEQFF. The CDR3 coding sequence is TGCGCCAGCAGTCAATCAGCGGGAGCCATCAATGAGCAGTTCTTC.

The rearrangement joins TRBV5-6 to TRBJ2-7; perhaps TRBD1 as D (5 bases). Germline V gene lookup returns CDR1 SGHDT and CDR2 YYEEEE. The CDR3 extends over 16 amino acids. Between the trimmed V and J ends, which lost 4 bases and 5 bases, there was a span of 22 bases. The CDR3 loop reads CASSHSQGLIRHEQYF. CDR3 DNA: TGTGCCAGCAGCCACTCTCAGGGTTTGATTCGACACGAGCAGTACTTC.

This chain uses TRBV11-2 with TRBJ1-1; D gene uncertain. The CDR3 has 12 amino acids. Deletions cut 5 bases from V and 4 bases from J, with 8 bases between. Germline V gene sequence: CDR1 SGHAT, CDR2 FQNNGV. The CDR3 spells CASSLGFTEAFF. CDR3 nucleotide sequence: TGTGCCAGCAGCCTCGGATTCACTGAAGCTTTCTTT.